This T cell receptor (beta chain) derives from a study of T cells in Graves' hyperthyroidism and ophthalmopathy. Notes on the study in general: Ophthalmopathy and stable hyperthyroidism were separated by a 13 V-J model.

The germline CDR1 and CDR2 sequences are MNHNS and SASEGT. The CDR3 runs to 17 residues. Trimming took 1 base from V and 0 from J, leaving 15 bases between them. Patients having uncontrolled infection, another autoimmune disease, pregnancy or lactation were not included. RNA transcripts provided the source from which TCR beta CDR3 regions were amplified. The primer set for the first-round RT-PCR of the TCR CDR3 was HTBI. TCRdb itself ran the multiplex PCR reads through MiXCR, one entry per CDR3 protein. The table shows 650,000 to 850,000 distinct CDR3 sequences, with around 20% occurring only once. There are a few counts of this clonotype. The antigen is unknown.

Material: blood. The clonotype comes from a woman aged 45-65 years with Graves' hyperthyroidism that later progressed to Graves' ophthalmopathy. This chain joins TRBV6-1 and TRBJ1-1, with D perhaps TRBD1 (5 bases). The CDR3 here is CASSEGPVGGLNTEAFF. CDR3 bases: TGTGCCAGCAGTGAAGGCCCCGTGGGGGGATTGAACACTGAAGCTTTCTTT.